The T cell receptor beta chain described here comes from a study of blood T cells in healthy people across ages. Then a second PCR, running about 6 to 12 cycles, was carried out with a sample-barcoded 5' primer and a J-beta primer mix. Template switching added a 12-random-nucleotide identifier to every cDNA molecule. Individual samples furnished no less than 2.5 million CDR3-containing paired-end reads apiece. TCRdb independently ran MiXCR on the 5' RACE reads; one entry per CDR3 protein. Among about 930,000 distinct CDR3 sequences, about 27% were seen once, and the ten largest hold around 9.6%. Findings and caveats of the study: Diversity of TCR beta per million T cells declined in a roughly linear way with age. Unsorted PBMC input precluded a conclusive naive versus antigen-experienced comparison.

This clonotype occurred a few times. Antigen unknown. This CDR3 comprises 17 residues. The junction had 7 bases not matched to a gene; V was cut back by 0 bases and J by 4 bases. CDR1 is MNHNY and CDR2 is SVGAGI in the germline V gene (reference sequence). In addition, the sample was reused for a study of T cells of mothers and their children.

V is TRBV6-6 and J is TRBJ2-1; 9 nucleotides align to TRBD2. This TCR came from a woman in her thirties or forties in good health. The material sequenced was blood. The CDR3 spells CASSYSKAGGPYNEQFF. The CDR3 coding sequence is TGTGCCAGCAGTTACTCGAAGGCGGGGGGGCCTTACAATGAGCAGTTCTTC.